A single sample gave rise to the 30 T cell receptor beta chains below, sequenced in a study of molecular identifiers for immune sequencing clone quantification. Using its own MiXCR run on the PCR reads, TCRdb lists one record per CDR3 protein. This sample has some 320,000 distinct CDR3 sequences, with roughly 23% found just once. The sequencing input was naive CD8+ T cells from blood, with Jurkat cell RNA spiked in. Subset of the sample: FACS-sorted CD8+CD4-CCR7+CD45RA+ naive T cells. The origin of the receptors is a human donor in good health. Some libraries in this study had Jurkat cell RNA spiked in.

Only a few counts were recorded for this clonotype. The rearrangement links TRBV7-9 to TRBJ2-7; 9 bases agree with TRBD2. CDR1 is SEHNR, CDR2 FQNEAQ, per germline (reference sequence). This CDR3 comprises 14 residues. V trimming: 1 base; J trimming: 6 bases; junction bases outside the gene matches: 4. The CDR3 DNA reads TGTGCCAGCAGCTTAGAGGCTAGCGGGGTCGAGCAGTACTTC. Translating gives CASSLEASGVEQYF.

For this clonotype: A single base separates this from a much larger clone, so it may be a read error. The V gene is TRBV5-6, the J gene TRBJ2-1; 8 positions agree with TRBD2. The CDR3 loop spans 16 amino acids. After removal of 0 bases from V and 6 bases from J, the junction contained 8 bases not matched to a gene. Germline CDR1 and CDR2: SGHDT and YYEEEE. The CDR3 sequence is CASSLVAGRTCNEQFF. The CDR3 DNA follows: TGTGCCAGCAGCTTGGTAGCGGGGAGGACCTGCAATGAGCAGTTCTTC.

The chain uses TRBV5-1 and TRBJ2-2; D is uncertain. CDR1 and CDR2 from the germline V gene are SGHRS and YFSETQ. V was shortened by 4 bases and J by 5 bases, with 21 bases between the two germline ends. The CDR3 contains 17 residues. As DNA, the CDR3 is TGCGCCAGCAGCGAAAAGGGTCCCACCGGGCGGACCGGGGAGCTGTTTTTT. Its protein product is CASSEKGPTGRTGELFF.

Only a few counts were recorded for this clonotype. V is TRBV6-1 and J is TRBJ2-2; no clear D. V was clipped by 1 base and J by 1 base, with 7 bases between them. CDR3 length equals 15 residues. Germline lookup yields CDR1 MNHNS and CDR2 SASEGT. CDR3: CASSEEPLNTGELFF. CDR3 coding DNA: TGTGCCAGCAGTGAAGAACCGCTGAACACCGGGGAGCTGTTTTTT.

The V call is TRBV6-2 or TRBV6-3, the J call TRBJ2-7, with D perhaps assigned TRBD1 or TRBD2 (5 bases each). V was trimmed by 1 base and J by 3 bases, leaving 13 bases between them. Germline V gives CDR1 MNHEY, CDR2 SVGEGT. The CDR3 spans 15 residues. CDR3 sequence reads: CASSYWGNYNYEQYF. In nucleotides, the CDR3 is TGTGCCAGCAGTTACTGGGGGAATTATAACTACGAGCAGTACTTC.

The CDR3 nucleotides are TGTGCCAGTAGAACGACAGGGGAAGGCACAGATACGCAGTATTTT. Amino acid sequence: CASRTTGEGTDTQYF. The rearrangement joins TRBV19 to TRBJ2-3; 8 bases match TRBD1. The CDR3 has 15 residues. Germline-derived CDR1 and CDR2 are LNHDA and SQIVND (reference sequence). Unmatched junction bases numbered 6, after V lost 6 bases and J lost 1 base.

Many counts were recorded for this clonotype. J is TRBJ2-1 and V is TRBV12-3 or TRBV12-4, with TRBD2 identical over 9 bases. The CDR3 has 14 residues. The V and J ends lost 3 bases and 6 bases, in that order; junction bases with no gene match: 3. This chain's CDR3 is CASSFASGVNEQFF. CDR3 bases: TGTGCCAGCAGTTTTGCTAGCGGGGTCAATGAGCAGTTCTTC.

This clonotype has a handful of counts. The junction departs from germline at one end; a sequencing error may be responsible. This rearrangement joins TRBV5-3 to TRBJ2-2; 7 positions match TRBD1. TRBV5-3 is sorted into the ORF group, with uncertain function. The CDR3 has 18 amino acids. In DNA form, the CDR3 reads TGTGCCAGCAGCTTGTTATGGGTCGGGACAGAGAACACCGGGGAGCTGTTTTTT. It codes for CASSLLWVGTENTGELFF.

This clonotype was seen a few times. CDR3 region: CASSVVGGGNQPQHF. CDR3 sequence (DNA): TGTGCCAGCAGTGTCGTGGGAGGAGGCAATCAGCCCCAGCATTTT. This chain links TRBV12-3 or TRBV12-4 with TRBJ1-5, with D hard to call. V lost 5 bases and J lost 2, with 13 bases in between. The CDR3 loop spans 15 amino acids.

This clonotype has at least ten counts. The CDR3 here is CASRQVWGTDTQYF. The CDR3, as DNA: TGCGCCAGCAGACAGGTTTGGGGCACAGATACGCAGTATTTT. The rearrangement links TRBV4-1 to TRBJ2-3; a possible D gene is TRBD1 (5 bases). Trimming took off 6 bases at V and 1 base at J, with 11 bases between the two ends. CDR3 length: 14 residues. Germline CDR1 is MGHRA and CDR2 is YSYEKL.

This clonotype showed up just once. The V and J genes are TRBV4-2 and TRBJ2-7; 7 bases agree with TRBD1. Per the germline V gene, CDR1 is LGHNA and CDR2 is YNFKEQ. The CDR3 length is 15 residues. Losses at the gene ends were 1 base for V and 2 bases for J; bases not matched to a gene: 5. In DNA form, the CDR3 reads TGTGCCAGCAGCCAAGTGAGGGACAGAACCTACGAGCAGTACTTC. Translating it yields CASSQVRDRTYEQYF.

The rearrangement links TRBV5-1 to TRBJ2-5; 7 bases map to TRBD1. Germline CDR1 SGHRS, CDR2 YFSETQ. There are 14 residues in the CDR3. V lost 4 bases, J lost 5 bases, and 8 bases stayed unmatched. This chain's CDR3 is CASSPDRTWETQYF. The CDR3 DNA follows: TGCGCCAGCAGCCCGGACAGGACCTGGGAGACCCAGTACTTC.

This clonotype came up a few times. The chain links TRBV4-3 to TRBJ2-7; D remains ambiguous. CDR1 LGHNA and CDR2 YSLEER come from the germline V gene. The V gene lost 1 base and the J gene lost 3 bases, with 16 bases spanning the gap. CDR3 length: 16 residues. The CDR3 reads CASSQALSEPFYEQYF. The CDR3 DNA is TGCGCCAGCAGCCAAGCTTTGAGCGAACCCTTCTACGAGCAGTACTTC.

For this clonotype: A much more abundant neighbour one base away suggests this may be a read error. Without the conserved terminal phenylalanine or tryptophan, this CDR3 likely stems from a read error. The DNA is left out, because the CDR3 cannot be placed on it with certainty; the CDR3 is given as TCRdb lists it. V and J are TRBV28 and TRBJ2-3; the table's D call, TRBD1, has no DNA check behind it. The CDR3 extends over 11 residues, inclusive of both ends. Per the germline V gene, CDR1 is MDHEN and CDR2 is SYDVKM. This chain's CDR3 is CASSQTGVLYL.

The chain carries TRBV5-6 and TRBJ2-7, with TRBD2 identical over 7 bases. Germline trimming cut 2 bases from V and 3 bases from J; bases unmatched to any gene: 5. This CDR3 comprises 14 residues. The germline gives CDR1 SGHDT, CDR2 YYEEEE. CDR3 nucleotide sequence: TGTGCCAGCAGCTTAATTCTAGCGGTCTACGAGCAGTACTTC. It is translated as CASSLILAVYEQYF. The full variable domain, rest sourced from reference TRBV5-6 and TRBJ2-7, is DAGVTQSPTHLIKTRGQQVTLRCSPKSGHDTVSWYQQALGQGPQFIFQYYEEEERQRGNFPDRFSGHQFPNYSSELNVNALLLGDSALYLCASSLILAVYEQYFGPGTRLTVT.

Regarding this clonotype: Just one base apart from a much larger clone, this may be a read error. V usage is TRBV7-9 and J usage is TRBJ2-7; perhaps TRBD1 as D (5 bases). The closer fit of TRBJ2-1 to the DNA end suggests the J call may be wrong. The CDR3 consists of 16 residues. Germline V gene sequence: CDR1 SEHNR, CDR2 FQNEAQ (reference sequence). The CDR3 sequence is CASSPTTVRVPYEQFF. CDR3 in DNA: TGTGCCAGCAGCCCGACGACGGTCAGGGTACCCTACGAGCAGTTCTTC.

The chain links TRBV12-3 or TRBV12-4 to TRBJ2-2, with D perhaps TRBD1 (6 bases). The CDR3 consists of 15 residues. V dropped 6 bases and J dropped 4 bases, with 15 bases sitting between them. CDR3 protein: CASSLTGPLTGELFF. The DNA for the CDR3 is TGTGCCAGCAGCCTGACAGGTCCCCTCACCGGGGAGCTGTTTTTT.

The chain recombines TRBV28 with TRBJ2-3, with D possibly being TRBD1 (6 bases). The CDR3 contains 14 residues. From germline, CDR1 is MDHEN and CDR2 SYDVKM. V lost 8 bases and J lost 2, with 14 bases in between. CDR3 coding DNA: TGTGCCAGCGGTTCGGACAGAGACACAGATACGCAGTATTTT. Encoded protein: CASGSDRDTDTQYF.

A word on this clonotype: Given a much more abundant clone one base away, this may be a read error. The chain has TRBV7-9 and TRBJ2-5, with D perhaps TRBD2 (6 bases). CDR3 size: 14 residues. Germline V gene lookup returns CDR1 SEHNR and CDR2 FQNEAQ (reference sequence). The CDR3 nucleotides read TGTGCCAGCAGCTTTGGGGGGTTACAAGAGCCCCAGTACTTC. Translated, it gives CASSFGGLQEPQYF.

The sample holds many counts of this clonotype. The chain links TRBV4-1 to TRBJ2-2; the D is unclear. Germline CDR1 and CDR2: MGHRA and YSYEKL. The CDR3 extends over 14 amino acids. Deletions cut 4 bases from V and 7 bases from J, with 13 bases between. The CDR3 loop reads CASSPSEVGGELFF. CDR3 in DNA: TGCGCCAGCAGCCCGTCGGAAGTTGGCGGGGAGCTGTTTTTT.

This clonotype was seen ten or more times. V is TRBV4-3 and J is TRBJ1-2; 9 bases map to TRBD1. Germline V gives CDR1 LGHNA, CDR2 YSLEER. The J segment lost 8 bases and the V segment lost 0 bases, leaving 10 bases of the junction unmatched. The length of the CDR3 is 16 residues. In nucleotides, the CDR3 is TGCGCCAGCAGCCAAGAGAGTTTGGGACAGGGAGGCGGCTACACCTTC. Encoded protein: CASSQESLGQGGGYTF.

This clonotype came up a few times. The chain recombines TRBV4-3 with TRBJ2-7; TRBD1 is a possible D gene (6 bases). In germline, CDR1 is LGHNA, CDR2 YSLEER. The CDR3 has 15 amino acids. The V end lost 0 bases, the J end lost 2 bases, and 11 bases lay between the germline ends. The CDR3 DNA follows: TGCGCCAGCAGCCAAGATCGGACAGCAACCTACGAGCAGTACTTC. Translating gives CASSQDRTATYEQYF.

This clonotype occurred many times. The V gene is TRBV20-1, the J gene TRBJ2-7, with TRBD1 matching 9 bases. V was clipped by 1 base and J by 2 bases; unmatched bases: 6. The CDR3 runs 15 residues. Looked up from germline, CDR1 is DFQATT and CDR2 is SNEGSKA (reference sequence). This CDR3 is CSARGLDRGTYEQYF. The CDR3 nucleotides read TGCAGTGCTAGAGGGCTCGACAGGGGGACCTACGAGCAGTACTTC.

With regard to this clonotype: An end of the junction does not agree with germline; a read error may underlie this. V gene TRBV6-6 combines with J gene TRBJ2-7, with no clear D. The CDR3 is made up of 14 amino acids. The germline V gene has CDR1 MNHNY and CDR2 SVGAGI (reference sequence). CDR3 in amino acids: CACSYSMGAYEQYF. CDR3 DNA: TGTGCCTGCAGTTACTCGATGGGTGCTTACGAGCAGTACTTC.

The J gene is TRBJ2-7, the V gene TRBV27; D call uncertain. In germline, CDR1 is MNHEY, CDR2 SMNVEV (reference sequence). V dropped 5 bases and J dropped 7 bases, with 24 bases sitting between them. This CDR3 is 16 amino acids long. The CDR3 loop reads CASSPPSLGILREQYF. For the CDR3, the DNA is TGTGCCAGCAGTCCTCCATCCTTGGGGATTCTTCGGGAGCAGTACTTC.

The sample holds many counts of this clonotype. The chain is built from TRBV6-5 and TRBJ1-5, with a tentative D call TRBD1 (6 bases). The CDR3 is made up of 14 amino acids. V was pared by 6 bases and J by 4 bases, with 13 bases between. The V gene's germline CDR1 is MNHEY and CDR2 SVGAGI. CDR3 nucleotide sequence: TGTGCCAGCAGCCCTGGACAGTTAAATCAGCCCCAGCATTTT. Its protein is CASSPGQLNQPQHF.

There are many counts of this clonotype. This rearrangement joins TRBV6-2 or TRBV6-3 to TRBJ2-5; the D gene is possibly TRBD2 (7 bases). V was shortened by 6 bases and J by 4 bases, with 15 bases between the two germline ends. CDR1 and CDR2 from the germline V gene are MNHEY and SVGEGT. This CDR3 is 14 amino acids long. CDR3 sequence reads: CASSQSAGAETQYF. The CDR3 DNA follows: TGTGCCAGCAGCCAATCCGCGGGGGCAGAGACCCAGTACTTC.

The V and J genes are TRBV25-1 and TRBJ1-1; TRBD1 is a possible D gene (5 bases). Trimming removed 6 bases from V and 6 bases from J, with 14 bases in between. The germline CDR1 and CDR2 sequences are MGHDK and SYGVNS. The CDR3 covers 13 residues. Here the CDR3 DNA reads TGTGCCAGCAGGTTTAGGGGTTTGGCTGAAGCTTTCTTT. This gives the protein CASRFRGLAEAFF.

Comments on this clonotype: The germline gene is not matched at one end of the junction; a read error may be the cause. The chain joins TRBV5-1 to TRBJ1-4; 7 positions agree with TRBD1. The CDR3 has 14 residues. Germline-derived CDR1 and CDR2 are SGHRS and YFSETQ. Here the CDR3 DNA reads TGCGCCAGCAGCATTGGACAGGTTAATGAAGAACTGTTTTTT. It yields the protein CASSIGQVNEELFF.

The V and J genes are TRBV7-2 and TRBJ2-3; 7 bases align to TRBD2. This CDR3 spans 16 amino acids. Germline lookup yields CDR1 SGHTA and CDR2 FQGNSA. Trimming at V came to 6 bases and at J to 6 bases, leaving 15 bases not matched to a gene. CDR3 in amino acids: CASSLVGWRESDTQYF. DNA of the CDR3: TGTGCCAGCAGTCTAGTAGGGTGGCGGGAGTCGGATACGCAGTATTTT. Drawing the rest from reference TRBV7-2 and TRBJ2-3, the complete variable domain is GAGVSQSPSNKVTEKGKDVELRCDPISGHTALYWYRQSLGQGLEFLIYFQGNSAPDKSGLPSDRFSAERTGGSVSTLTIQRTQQEDSAVYLCASSLVGWRESDTQYFGPGTRLTVL.